The table lists the clone carrying this T cell receptor beta chain with a few counts. The junction differs from germline at one of its ends, possibly a read error. A single record per CDR3 protein comes from TCRdb applying MiXCR to the RT-PCR reads. Among fewer than 75,000 distinct CDR3 sequences listed, less than 30% were seen once. The CDR3 is 13 amino acids. Germline V gene data show CDR1 as SGHTA and CDR2 as FQGNSA. These data come from a study of patients and donors after allogeneic stem cell transplantation. The receptor was derived from a human donor who was either an allogeneic HSCT recipient or a stem cell or donor lymphocyte infusion donor (not recorded which). It is not recorded whose cells these are; they may come from a transplant donor. Material for sequencing was blood, either unsorted or a sorted T cell fraction (not recorded which). V gene TRBV7-2 combines with J gene TRBJ1-2; 9 nucleotides align to TRBD1. The CDR3, as DNA: TGTGCCAGCAGCGAACAGGGGGCCCTAAGGGACGCCTTC. Translating it yields CASSEQGALRDAF.